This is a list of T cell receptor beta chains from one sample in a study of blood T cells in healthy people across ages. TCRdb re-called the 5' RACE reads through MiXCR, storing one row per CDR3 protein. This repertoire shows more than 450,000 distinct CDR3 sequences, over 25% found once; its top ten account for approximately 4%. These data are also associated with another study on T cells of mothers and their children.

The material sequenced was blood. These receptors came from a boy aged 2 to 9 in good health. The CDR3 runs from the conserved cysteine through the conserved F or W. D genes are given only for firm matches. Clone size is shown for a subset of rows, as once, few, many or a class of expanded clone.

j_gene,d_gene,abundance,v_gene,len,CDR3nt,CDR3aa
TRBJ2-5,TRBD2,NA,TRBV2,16,TGTGCCAGCGACGATGCGGGAGGGCCTGGGGGAGAGACCCAGTACTTC,CASDDAGGPGGETQYF
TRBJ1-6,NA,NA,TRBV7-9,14,TGTGCCAGGAGCTTAGGTCGGCAGGGGACACCCCTCCACTTT,CARSLGRQGTPLHF
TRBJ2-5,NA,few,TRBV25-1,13,TGTGCCGGCAGTGCTGACAGTGTGTCGACCCAGTACTTC,CAGSADSVSTQYF
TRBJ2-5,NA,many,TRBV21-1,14,TGTGCCAGCAGCTCGACAGGGGGCGACGAGACCCAGTACTTC,CASSSTGGDETQYF
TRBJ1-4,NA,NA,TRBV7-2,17,TGTGCCAGCGGGACCGGGACCCGGGTCCCTACTAATGAAAAACTGTTTTTT,CASGTGTRVPTNEKLFF
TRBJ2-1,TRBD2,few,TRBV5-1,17,TGCGCCAGCAGCTTCAGCGGGAAAATCGGCTCCTACAATGAGCAGTTCTTC,CASSFSGKIGSYNEQFF
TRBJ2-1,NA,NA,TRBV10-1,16,TGCGCCAGCAGTGACGGTATTCCGCTTGGGTACAATGAGCAGTTCTTC,CASSDGIPLGYNEQFF
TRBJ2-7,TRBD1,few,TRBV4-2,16,TGTGCCAGCAGCCGCGGACAGGGGGCTAACGCCTACGAGCAGTACTTC,CASSRGQGANAYEQYF
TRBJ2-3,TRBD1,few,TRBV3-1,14,TGTGCCAGCAGCCTAAGGGACAGAACAGATACGCAGTATTTT,CASSLRDRTDTQYF
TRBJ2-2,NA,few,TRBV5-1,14,TGCGCCAGCAGCTTGATACAGAACACCGGGGAGCTGTTTTTT,CASSLIQNTGELFF
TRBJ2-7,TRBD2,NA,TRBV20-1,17,TGCAGTGCTAGAGCTAACCACCCGACTAGCGCCTCCTACGAGCAGTACTTC,CSARANHPTSASYEQYF
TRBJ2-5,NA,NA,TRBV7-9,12,TGTGCCAGCAGCTTCTCAAGGTGGACCCAGTACTTC,CASSFSRWTQYF
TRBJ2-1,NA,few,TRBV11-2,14,TGTGCCAGCAGAATCCCACGGGGCTACAATGAGCAGTTCTTC,CASRIPRGYNEQFF
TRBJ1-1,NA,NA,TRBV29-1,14,TGCAGCGTTGTGTGGGACCTCATGAACACTGAAGCTTTCTTT,CSVVWDLMNTEAFF
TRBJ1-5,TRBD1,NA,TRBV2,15,TGTGCCAGCACGTGGCAGGGGGATAGCAATCAGCCCCAGCATTTT,CASTWQGDSNQPQHF
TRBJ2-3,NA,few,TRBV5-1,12,TGCGCCAGCAGCTTAGGGGGGACAGATCAGTATTTT,CASSLGGTDQYF
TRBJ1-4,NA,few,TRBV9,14,TGTGCCAGCAGCCCGGGTCCAACTAATGAAAAACTGTTTTTT,CASSPGPTNEKLFF
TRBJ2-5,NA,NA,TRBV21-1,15,TGTGCCAGCAGCAAATCTGAGAGGGGCGGGGAGACCCAGTACTTC,CASSKSERGGETQYF
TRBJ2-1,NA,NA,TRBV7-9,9,TGTGCCAGCACTAATGAGCAGTTCTTC,CASTNEQFF
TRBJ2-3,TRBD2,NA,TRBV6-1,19,TGTGCCAGCAGTGAATCTGGGACTAGCGGGGTGGGCTTTAAGGATACGCAGTATTTT,CASSESGTSGVGFKDTQYF
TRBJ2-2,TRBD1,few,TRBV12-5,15,TGTGCTAGTGCCACCGGACAGGGGAGGACCGGGGAGCTGTTTTTT,CASATGQGRTGELFF
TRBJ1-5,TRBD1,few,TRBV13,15,TGTGCCAGCAGCCGGGTGACAGGGGGCAATCAGCCCCAGCATTTT,CASSRVTGGNQPQHF
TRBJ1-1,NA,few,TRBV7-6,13,TGTGCCAGCAGCCTCTCAGGAAGGACTGAAGCTTTCTTT,CASSLSGRTEAFF
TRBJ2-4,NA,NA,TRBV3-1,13,TGTGCCAGCAGCCAAAGTCGACAGGCAATTCAGTACTTC,CASSQSRQAIQYF
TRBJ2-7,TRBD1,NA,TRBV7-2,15,TGTGCCAGCAGCTCGCCCTGGACAGGTTTCTACGAGCAGTACTTC,CASSSPWTGFYEQYF
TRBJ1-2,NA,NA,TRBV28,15,TGTGCCAGCAGTTTGGGGGGTGGGGCTAACTATGGCTACACCTTC,CASSLGGGANYGYTF
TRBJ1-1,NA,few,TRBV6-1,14,TGTGCCAGCAGTGAACGCCCGGTAACCTATGAAGCTTTCTTT,CASSERPVTYEAFF
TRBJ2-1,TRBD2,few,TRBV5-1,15,TGCGCCAGCAGACTGTCTAGCGGGGGGGCTGCTGGGCAGTTCTTC,CASRLSSGGAAGQFF
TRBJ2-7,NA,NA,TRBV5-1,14,TGCGCCAGCAGTGCGCCCGACGGAACCTACGAGCAGTACTTC,CASSAPDGTYEQYF
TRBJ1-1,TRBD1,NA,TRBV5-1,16,TGCGCCAGCAGCTTGGTTACAGGGGTTATGAACACTGAAGCTTTCTTT,CASSLVTGVMNTEAFF
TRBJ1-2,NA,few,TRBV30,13,TGTGCCTGGAGCCCAGGATCTAACTATGGCTACACCTTC,CAWSPGSNYGYTF
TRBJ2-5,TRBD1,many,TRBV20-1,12,TGCAGTGCCTCCCGGGGACAGGGATCGCCGTACTTC,CSASRGQGSPYF
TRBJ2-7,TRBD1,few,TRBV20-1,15,TGCAGTGCTAGATCCCGGGACAGTGGATTCTACGAGCAGTACTTC,CSARSRDSGFYEQYF
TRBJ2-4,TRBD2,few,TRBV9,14,TGTGCCAGCAGCGAGGGACTAGAGGGAAACATTCAGTACTTC,CASSEGLEGNIQYF
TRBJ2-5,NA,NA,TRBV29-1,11,TGCAGCGGGGGGGCCAGAGAGACCCAGTACTTC,CSGGARETQYF
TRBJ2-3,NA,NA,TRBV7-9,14,TGTGCCAGCAGCCAAGGACGTCGCACAGATACGCAGTATTTT,CASSQGRRTDTQYF